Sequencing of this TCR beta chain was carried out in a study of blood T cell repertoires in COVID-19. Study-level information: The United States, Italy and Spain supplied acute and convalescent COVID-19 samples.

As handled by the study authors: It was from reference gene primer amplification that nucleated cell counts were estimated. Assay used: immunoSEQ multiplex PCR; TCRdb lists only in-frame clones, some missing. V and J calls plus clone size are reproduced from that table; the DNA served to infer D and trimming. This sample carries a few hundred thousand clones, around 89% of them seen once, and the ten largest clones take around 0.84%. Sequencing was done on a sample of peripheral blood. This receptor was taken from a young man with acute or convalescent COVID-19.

CDR3 nucleotide sequence: TGTGCCAGCTCGCAGAATATTCCACGATCCTATAATTCACCCCTCCACTTT. The encoded protein is CASSQNIPRSYNSPLHF. The chain has TRBV18 and TRBJ1-6, with no clear D. This CDR3 is built from 17 residues. Trimming cost V 6 bases and J 1 base, with 16 bases left between them. Germline V gene sequence: CDR1 KGHSH, CDR2 LQKENI.